This T cell receptor (beta chain) was recovered during a study of shared clonotypes between healthy human individuals (dated by TCRdb to 2020 to 2022). Regarding the complete study: The cohort included a few men and a couple of women between 18 and 49 years of age. Between about 0.85 and 8.9 billion PBMCs per donor were obtained by leukapheresis. The study deeply sequenced blood TCR repertoires of about 5 healthy adults to estimate repertoire size and the extent of clonotype sharing between individuals. For each donor, CD4 naive and CD4 memory were each run on three plates, CD8 naive on two plates, and CD8 memory on one plate. To increase sequencing depth and limit assay-specific biases, TCR repertoire library preparation and sequencing were carried out by different laboratories using diverse techniques. Broad study findings and their caveats: Sharing across a handful of donors was observed for about 4.8% of naive CD4, less than 4% of naive CD8, 2% to 2.5% of memory CD4, and about 0.39% of memory CD8 clonotypes. Naive subsets generally had larger estimated clonotype richness than memory subsets did. Because the study included only a small number of donors, the genetic and exposure-history diversity represented was limited. Based on pairwise subsampling, the degree of clonotype sharing among donors was expected to be affected by sequencing depth. Compared with non-shared clonotypes, clonotypes shared by all four sorted-subset donors had higher generation probabilities. Rarefaction of sorted-subset datasets indicated incomplete sequencing despite the large sequencing depth. Sampling was restricted to blood, and TCR repertoires in tissues likely differ from the TCR repertoires found in blood.

The CDR3 goes from the cysteine to the phenylalanine over 14 residues. Just CDR3 DNA is preserved here, 42 bases in frame from base 1. Reading the germline V gene gives CDR1 SGHTA and CDR2 FQGNSA. Trimming at the junction amounts to 0 bases on V and 6 bases on J, and the germline ends lie 10 bases apart. With regard to this clone: The target of this receptor is not known. No clone much larger than this one lies a single base away; base qualities are absent.

Healthy HIV-negative adults with no recently reported acute infections or vaccinations were included as donors. Every donor was a Caucasian adult living in Nashville, Tennessee, USA. Magnetic negative selection was used to enrich CD4+ T cells, after which naive cells were positively selected on CD45RA and the negative fraction became the memory subset. Blood was obtained by leukapheresis, after which PBMCs were separated by Ficoll-Histopaque density gradient centrifugation and cryopreserved in liquid nitrogen vapor phase. Analytical flow cytometry was used to check the purity and quantity of each magnetically sorted T cell population. Genomic DNA was isolated from each sorted fraction and quantified by UV absorbance on a Nanodrop 2000c. Using the deep immunoSEQ assay, multiplex PCR amplified TCR CDR3 regions from genomic DNA. Extracted genomic DNA from each cell subset was distributed evenly across all wells of several immunoSEQ 96-well plates, and each plate was treated as a replicate. For sorted subsets, each replicate PCR was loaded with 200 ng genomic DNA, equivalent to about 30,000 T cell genomes. The purified libraries were quantified using a Qubit 3.0 fluorometer, sized with a Bioanalyzer 2100, and then quantified again using the KAPA Library Quantification kit. Every immunoSEQ 96-well plate was sequenced on a dedicated single-read 150-cycle Illumina NextSeq 550 flow cell. Concerning the study's data processing: Because the immunoSEQ output held only junctional sequences and lacked quality scores, the filtering could not match the filtering applied to full-length reads. Sequences were annotated with PyIR, a Python wrapper for IgBLAST v1.9, and V/J genes and CDR3 were assigned using IMGT germline references. Reads with weak V/J assignments (E-value above 1e-6), missing CDR3, stop codons, out-of-frame junctions, or ambiguous translated residues were removed. A V3J clonotype was defined by an identical inferred V gene, J gene, and CDR3 amino acid sequence. The percentage overlap between two repertoires was calculated by dividing the number of shared unique clonotypes by the size of the smaller repertoire. Richness of each repertoire was evaluated using RTK rarefaction, the Chao1 estimator, and Recon v2.1 estimates of unobserved clonotypes. For all TCRbeta clonotypes obtained by the gDNA method from four donors, generation probabilities were computed with OLGA. TCRdb's version of the immuneACCESS table is confined to in-frame rearrangements and falls short of the full clone set. An unresolved V gene accounts for under half of the shortfall where checked; the remainder is of unknown origin. V and J calls plus clone size are reproduced from that table; the DNA served to infer D and trimming. The sample includes over 1.4 million clones, with roughly 96% observed a single time. Roughly 1.2% of the sample comes from the top ten.

In this chain, TRBV7-2 is recombined with TRBJ2-3; 5 matching bases give a weak D call of TRBD1. The sample taken for sequencing was naive CD4+ T cells sorted from blood. Sample cell subset or site, as interpreted from the label and publication: CD45RA+ positively selected. The receptor's source is a man aged 25-40 years in good health. This receptor carries the CDR3 CASSLAQGSDTQYF. The nucleotides are TGTGCCAGCAGCTTAGCCCAGGGATCCGATACGCAGTATTTT.